The next 13 T cell receptor beta chains were all read from a single sample in a study of blood T cell repertoires in COVID-19. Data came from immunoSEQ multiplex PCR; TCRdb stores just in-frame clones and leaves some out. The top ten hold 2% to 2.5% of the sample, which has roughly 410,000 clones, more than 70% seen once. Specimen: peripheral blood. Receptors were obtained from a woman in her sixties or seventies with COVID-19, enrolled during active disease.

This clone appeared a single time. The chain links TRBV2 to TRBJ2-5, with no clear D. Germline V gives CDR1 SNHLY, CDR2 FYNNEI. CDR3 length: 13 amino acids. Deletions cut 2 bases from V and 1 base from J, with 5 bases between. CDR3 residues: CASSEYSQETQYF. The CDR3 coding sequence is TGTGCCAGCAGTGAATACAGCCAAGAGACCCAGTACTTC.

This clone came up once. The chain couples TRBV5-4 to TRBJ1-5; TRBD1 matches 10 bases. V shed 3 bases and J 2 bases; nucleotides not matched to a gene: 5. In germline, CDR1 is SGHNT, CDR2 YYREEE (reference sequence). The CDR3 spans 16 residues. The CDR3 coding sequence is TGTGCCAGCAGCTCCACCGGACAGGGGGGCAATCAGCCCCAGCATTTT. Translating gives CASSSTGQGGNQPQHF.

J is TRBJ2-7 and V is TRBV2; no definite D call. Trimming took 8 bases from V and 7 from J, leaving 3 bases between them. Per germline, CDR1 SNHLY and CDR2 FYNNEI. This CDR3 spans 8 amino acids. This CDR3 reads CASPEQYF. The CDR3 DNA follows: TGTGCCAGCCCAGAGCAGTACTTC.

The chain recombines TRBV6-5 with TRBJ1-2; no clear D. Trimming stripped 2 bases from V and 4 bases from J, with 8 bases between. Germline CDR1 MNHEY, CDR2 SVGAGI. The CDR3 covers 13 residues. CDR3 region: CASSYGQVYGYTF. For the CDR3, the DNA is TGTGCCAGCAGTTACGGCCAGGTCTATGGCTACACCTTC.

V usage is TRBV5-1 and J usage is TRBJ1-2; TRBD1 matches 9 bases. The CDR3 extends over 14 amino acids. The V gene's germline CDR1 is SGHRS and CDR2 YFSETQ. V shed 0 bases and J 8 bases; nucleotides not matched to a gene: 5. The DNA of the CDR3 is TGCGCCAGCAGCTTGGCCACAGGGGGCGCGGGCTACACCTTC. It yields the protein CASSLATGGAGYTF.

The chain recombines TRBV7-3 with TRBJ2-3, with 11 bases that match TRBD2. There are 15 residues in the CDR3. The V gene end was trimmed by 3 bases and the J gene end by 4 bases; junction bases not matched to a gene: 3. Germline V gene data show CDR1 as SGHTA and CDR2 as FQGTGA. CDR3 nucleotides: TGTGCCAGCAGCTTTAGCGGGGGGGCTGCAGATACGCAGTATTTT. The encoded protein is CASSFSGGAADTQYF.

The chain links TRBV5-5 to TRBJ2-7, with 12 bases that match TRBD2. The CDR3 spans 16 residues. Germline values: CDR1 SGHKS, CDR2 YYEKEE (reference sequence). V was pared by 0 bases and J by 2 bases, with 3 bases of the junction left unmatched. This chain's CDR3 is CASSLGASGGAYEQYF. CDR3 DNA: TGTGCCAGCAGCTTGGGAGCTAGCGGGGGGGCCTACGAGCAGTACTTC.

V and J are TRBV18 and TRBJ1-5, with 10 bases fitting TRBD1. The CDR3 has 13 amino acids. Per germline, CDR1 KGHSH and CDR2 LQKENI. V was pared by 8 bases and J by 4 bases, with 2 bases of the junction left unmatched. The CDR3, as DNA: TGTGCCAGCGGGGACAGGGGAAATCAGCCCCAGCATTTT. Translating it yields CASGDRGNQPQHF.

The rearrangement links TRBV19 to TRBJ2-1, with a possible D match to TRBD1 (6 bases). The CDR3 runs to 16 residues. Germline V gene lookup returns CDR1 LNHDA and CDR2 SQIVND (reference sequence). V was shortened by 1 base and J by 0 bases, with 10 bases between the two germline ends. CDR3 protein: CASSIVGTTSYNEQFF. The CDR3 region has the DNA TGTGCCAGTAGTATAGTTGGGACAACCTCCTACAATGAGCAGTTCTTC.

V gene TRBV2 combines with J gene TRBJ1-2; TRBD1 matches at 9 bases. The CDR3 spans 13 residues. Losses at the gene ends were 6 bases for V and 7 bases for J; bases not matched to a gene: 6. Germline lookup yields CDR1 SNHLY and CDR2 FYNNEI. The DNA for the CDR3 is TGTGCCAGCAGCGCCGGGACAGGGTTTGGCTACACCTTC. Amino acids: CASSAGTGFGYTF.

The chain joins TRBV19 to TRBJ2-7; TRBD1 matches at 7 bases. Germline V gene data show CDR1 as LNHDA and CDR2 as SQIVND (reference sequence). After removal of 3 bases from V and 3 bases from J, the junction contained 8 bases not matched to a gene. The CDR3 totals 15 residues. The CDR3 bases are TGTGCCAGTAGTATCCGCCACAGGGGCGACTACGAGCAGTACTTC. It codes for CASSIRHRGDYEQYF.

This chain uses TRBV28 with TRBJ1-2, with D tentatively TRBD1 (5 bases). V lost 1 base, J lost 4 bases, and 13 bases lay in between. Germline CDR1 MDHEN, CDR2 SYDVKM. This CDR3 contains 15 residues. CDR3 in DNA: TGTGCCAGCAGTTTATCAGGGATGAATGGCTATGGCTACACCTTC. It yields the protein CASSLSGMNGYGYTF.

Comment on this clone: Other DNA sequences of this sample code for an identical CDR3. The CDR3 loop is CASSIRTGMNTEAFF. Written as DNA, the CDR3 is TGCGCCAGCAGCATCCGGACAGGGATGAACACTGAAGCTTTCTTT. The chain has TRBV5-1 and TRBJ1-1, with 8 bases lining up with TRBD1. The CDR3 runs to 15 residues. The J segment lost 0 bases and the V segment lost 4 bases, leaving 5 bases of the junction unmatched. Germline CDR1 reads SGHRS; CDR2 reads YFSETQ.